The source of this T cell receptor (beta chain) is a study of control samples from healthy donors and cancer patients. This CDR3 region has 16 residues. Per germline, CDR1 LGHDT and CDR2 YNNKEL (reference sequence). Germline trimming cut 1 base from V and 5 bases from J; bases unmatched to any gene: 8. The repertoire was sequenced with immunoSEQ multiplex PCR; TCRdb's copy has only in-frame clones and lacks some. The data show more than 150,000 clones, nearly 95% seen once. The source material was blood. The sequence came from a man aged 50 to 60 in good health. The chain employs TRBV3-1 (or the pseudogene TRBV3-2) and TRBJ2-5; 9 nucleotides match TRBD2. CDR3 nucleotide sequence: TGTGCCAGCAGCCAAGGGTTTAGCGGGAGATTTGAGACCCAGTACTTC. This gives the protein CASSQGFSGRFETQYF.